Listed here are 32 T cell receptor beta chains from one sample, sequenced in a study of technical replicates of blood from several donors. Only in-frame clones appear in the TCRdb table, and some are missing; sequencing was by immunoSEQ multiplex PCR. This table holds under 65,000 clones, 95% to 97% found once. The specimen sequenced was T cells isolated from PBMCs. These TCRs come from a human donor in good health.

The chain combines TRBV7-3 with TRBJ2-3; no clear D gene. The CDR3 runs 15 residues. Trimming removed 0 bases from V and 3 bases from J, with 10 bases in between. Germline assignment: CDR1 SGHTA and CDR2 FQGTGA. The CDR3 region has the DNA TGTGCCAGCAGCTTAACCGGTCTAGTTACAGATACGCAGTATTTT. Its protein is CASSLTGLVTDTQYF.

This clone appeared once. The rearrangement joins TRBV18 to TRBJ2-7, with 10 bases aligning to TRBD2. Germline V lookup: CDR1 KGHSH, CDR2 LQKENI. The CDR3 has 15 amino acids. The ends lost 3 bases at V and 6 bases at J; junction bases unmatched: 8. CDR3: CASSPPEREGLEQYF. CDR3 sequence (DNA): TGTGCCAGCTCACCCCCCGAGCGGGAGGGCCTCGAGCAGTACTTC.

The J gene is TRBJ2-1, the V gene TRBV9; TRBD2 matches 10 bases. Germline assignment: CDR1 SGDLS and CDR2 YYNGEE. V lost 4 bases and J lost 2; bases outside the gene matches: 6. The CDR3 length is 16 residues. The DNA of the CDR3 is TGTGCCAGCAGCCTTGAAAGCGGGAGGGCCTACAATGAGCAGTTCTTC. Translated, it gives CASSLESGRAYNEQFF.

In DNA form, the CDR3 reads TGTGCCAGCAGCGAAACAGGGCGACTAAACACCATATATTTT. This translates into CASSETGRLNTIYF. V is TRBV9 and J is TRBJ1-3; a weak D match, TRBD1 (6 bases). The length of the CDR3 is 14 residues. V was cut by 3 bases and J by 6 bases, with 13 bases left in between. Germline CDR1 is SGDLS and CDR2 is YYNGEE. Full variable domain (missing parts from reference TRBV9 and TRBJ1-3): DSGVTQTPKHLITATGQRVTLRCSPRSGDLSVYWYQQSLDQGLQFLIQYYNGEERAKGNILERFSAQQFPDLHSELNLSSLELGDSALYFCASSETGRLNTIYFGEGSWLTVV.

This sequence joins TRBV30 and TRBJ2-7; D might be TRBD2 (6 bases). The germline V and J ends were trimmed by 8 bases and 4 bases, with 24 bases remaining between them. Germline V lookup: CDR1 GTSNPN, CDR2 SVGIG (reference sequence). The CDR3 sequence is 15 residues long. The CDR3 reads CAGAWRGPLKYEQYF. In DNA, the CDR3 is TGTGCCGGGGCATGGAGGGGCCCACTAAAATACGAGCAGTACTTC.

In regard to this clone: Its ends do not fully match the called genes, so a read error is possible. The chain recombines TRBV4-1 with TRBJ2-5; 7 bases match TRBD2. Germline assignment: CDR1 MGHRA and CDR2 YSYEKL. The CDR3 has 15 amino acids. The CDR3 sequence: CASSQDWTRGLITNF. The CDR3 DNA reads as TGCGCCAGCAGCCAAGATTGGACGAGGGGACTAATCACCAACTTC.

Only one count was recorded for this clone. The rearrangement joins TRBV5-1 to TRBJ2-5; TRBD1 aligns across 8 bases. Looked up from germline, CDR1 is SGHRS and CDR2 is YFSETQ. This CDR3 spans 15 amino acids. Trimming took 3 bases from V and 3 from J; bases not matched to a gene: 7. CDR3 DNA: TGCGCCAGCAGCTCCGGACAGGGTAGGGAAGAGACCCAGTACTTC. This gives the protein CASSSGQGREETQYF.

The chain has TRBV7-9 and TRBJ1-1; D not certain. CDR3 length equals 13 residues. The germline V gene encodes CDR1 SEHNR and CDR2 FQNEAQ (reference sequence). Trimming stripped 5 bases from V and 8 bases from J, with 15 bases between. The CDR3, as DNA: TGTGCCAGCAGCCCCTTAGTGGAGGCGGAAGCTTTCTTT. Protein sequence: CASSPLVEAEAFF.

This chain uses TRBV6-1 with TRBJ2-5; D perhaps matches TRBD2 (5 bases). CDR1 is MNHNS and CDR2 is SASEGT in the germline V gene. CDR3 length: 14 amino acids. Trimming cost V 1 base and J 6 bases, with 12 bases left between them. DNA of the CDR3: TGTGCCAGCAGTGAAGATCGGGGTGGGCAGACCCAGTACTTC. As protein: CASSEDRGGQTQYF.

This chain connects TRBV9 to TRBJ2-3, with 10 bases aligning to TRBD2. After removal of 10 bases from V and 5 bases from J, the junction contained 7 bases not matched to a gene. Per germline, CDR1 SGDLS and CDR2 YYNGEE. CDR3 length: 13 residues. This CDR3 is CASGLASIDTQYF. For the CDR3, the DNA is TGTGCCTCGGGACTAGCGTCCATAGATACGCAGTATTTT. Together with reference TRBV9 and TRBJ2-3, the CDR3 gives the full variable domain: DSGVTQTPKHLITATGQRVTLRCSPRSGDLSVYWYQQSLDQGLQFLIQYYNGEERAKGNILERFSAQQFPDLHSELNLSSLELGDSALYFCASGLASIDTQYFGPGTRLTVL.

V is TRBV27 and J is TRBJ2-1; 10 positions match TRBD1. The V and J ends lost 6 bases and 3 bases, in that order; junction bases with no gene match: 2. CDR3 length: 14 residues. Germline V gene lookup returns CDR1 MNHEY and CDR2 SMNVEV (reference sequence). The CDR3 reads CASSRDRGYNEQFF. The DNA of the CDR3 is TGTGCCAGCAGCCGGGACAGGGGCTACAATGAGCAGTTCTTC.

This clone was detected only once. The chain links TRBV6-1 to TRBJ2-7, with D maybe TRBD1 (7 bases). The CDR3 is 12 amino acids. V gave up 6 bases and J gave up 2 bases, with 8 bases separating them. Per germline, CDR1 MNHNS and CDR2 SASEGT. The CDR3 region has the DNA TGTGCCAGCAGCAGGGGGGCCTACGAGCAGTACTTC. It yields the protein CASSRGAYEQYF.

This CDR3 is CASSPTLYEDIQYF. As DNA, the CDR3 is TGTGCCAGCAGCCCGACTCTATACGAAGACATTCAGTACTTC. V and J are TRBV5-6 and TRBJ2-4; no clear D gene. Germline assignment: CDR1 SGHDT and CDR2 YYEEEE. V shed 4 bases and J shed 8 bases, with 16 bases lying between them. This CDR3 has 14 residues.

This chain uses TRBV5-4 with TRBJ2-1, with D tentatively TRBD2 (5 bases). The CDR3 is 16 residues long. Germline V lookup: CDR1 SGHNT, CDR2 YYREEE (reference sequence). Trimming removed 0 bases from V and 4 bases from J, with 14 bases in between. CDR3: CASSLGSGRVYNEQFF. CDR3 bases: TGTGCCAGCAGCTTGGGTTCGGGAAGAGTATACAATGAGCAGTTCTTC.

The chain joins TRBV5-8 to TRBJ1-5, with D perhaps TRBD1 (5 bases). CDR3 length: 13 amino acids. The V and J ends lost 4 bases and 5 bases respectively, with 10 bases between them. Germline CDR1 SGHTS, CDR2 YDEGEE. The CDR3 loop reads CASSTLQDQPQHF. CDR3 coding DNA: TGTGCCAGCAGCACCTTACAGGATCAGCCCCAGCATTTT.

The chain joins TRBV9 to TRBJ1-4; D perhaps matches TRBD1 (5 bases). V dropped 0 bases and J dropped 12 bases, with 21 bases sitting between them. Germline V gene lookup returns CDR1 SGDLS and CDR2 YYNGEE. The CDR3 spans 16 residues. CDR3 DNA sequence: TGTGCCAGCAGCGTAGAGTCTAGTTATCGGGGGGAGGAACTGTTTTTT. As protein: CASSVESSYRGEELFF.

The chain recombines TRBV6-5 with TRBJ2-2; TRBD2 might be the D (5 bases). This CDR3 is 14 amino acids long. The germline CDR1 and CDR2 sequences are MNHEY and SVGAGI. Trimming took off 2 bases at V and 3 bases at J, with 7 bases between the two ends. CDR3 coding DNA: TGTGCCAGCAGTTACAACGGGGACACCGGGGAGCTGTTTTTT. Residues: CASSYNGDTGELFF.

J is TRBJ1-1 and V is TRBV5-1; a weak D match, TRBD1 (5 bases). Germline loops: CDR1 SGHRS, CDR2 YFSETQ. CDR3 size: 13 residues. Deletions cut 4 bases from V and 1 base from J, with 8 bases between. This CDR3 is CASSLDRNTEAFF. The CDR3 DNA reads as TGCGCCAGCAGCCTTGACAGGAACACTGAAGCTTTCTTT.

This chain uses TRBV5-1 with TRBJ2-3; 8 bases are shared with TRBD2. Germline V gene lookup returns CDR1 SGHRS and CDR2 YFSETQ. The CDR3 is 17 amino acids. With V trimmed by 3 bases and J by 2 bases, 11 bases remained unmatched. The CDR3: CASSSTSGSRLTDTQYF. The CDR3, as DNA: TGCGCCAGCAGCTCCACTAGCGGCAGCCGGCTCACAGATACGCAGTATTTT.

J is TRBJ2-1 and V is TRBV7-9; 10 positions agree with TRBD2. V shed 3 bases, J shed 7 bases, and the junction held 3 bases outside the gene matches. CDR1 and CDR2 (germline): SEHNR, FQNEAQ (reference sequence). This CDR3 is 14 amino acids long. CDR3 bases: TGTGCCAGCAGCTTTAGCGGGAGGCCTAATGAGCAGTTCTTC. Translation: CASSFSGRPNEQFF.

The V call is TRBV9, the J call TRBJ2-2, with 10 bases matching TRBD2. The CDR3 is 15 amino acids. V lost 4 bases and J lost 3; bases outside the gene matches: 3. Germline V gene data show CDR1 as SGDLS and CDR2 as YYNGEE. The CDR3 is CASSYSGRDTGELFF. CDR3 coding DNA: TGTGCCAGCAGCTACAGCGGGAGGGACACCGGGGAGCTGTTTTTT. Filled out from reference TRBV9 and TRBJ2-2, the complete variable domain reads DSGVTQTPKHLITATGQRVTLRCSPRSGDLSVYWYQQSLDQGLQFLIQYYNGEERAKGNILERFSAQQFPDLHSELNLSSLELGDSALYFCASSYSGRDTGELFFGEGSRLTVL.

The chain has TRBV6-1 and TRBJ1-1; 7 nucleotides line up with TRBD1. The CDR3 contains 14 residues. Germline V gene lookup returns CDR1 MNHNS and CDR2 SASEGT. Trimming took 4 bases from V and 4 from J; bases not matched to a gene: 6. This CDR3 is CASSVDREVTEAFF. The CDR3 bases are TGTGCCAGCAGTGTAGACAGGGAGGTCACTGAAGCTTTCTTT.

The chain combines TRBV4-3 with TRBJ2-1; D perhaps matches TRBD2 (6 bases). Trimming took off 7 bases at V and 7 bases at J, with 29 bases between the two ends. Germline V gene lookup returns CDR1 LGHNA and CDR2 YSLEER. This CDR3 is built from 18 residues. The CDR3 is CASIEDLIEGLALNEQFF. CDR3 in DNA: TGCGCCAGCATTGAAGACCTGATAGAGGGCCTAGCGTTGAATGAGCAGTTCTTC.

CDR3 amino acids: CASSYSGGMNTEAFF. The DNA of the CDR3 is TGTGCCAGCAGTTACTCGGGGGGGATGAACACTGAAGCTTTCTTT. This rearrangement joins TRBV6-5 to TRBJ1-1, with D possibly matching TRBD1 (5 bases). Trimming removed 0 bases from V and 0 bases from J, with 8 bases in between. The CDR3 extends over 15 amino acids. CDR1 is MNHEY, CDR2 SVGAGI, per germline.

The chain employs TRBV28 and TRBJ2-7; TRBD1 aligns across 9 bases. Germline V gene data show CDR1 as MDHEN and CDR2 as SYDVKM. The CDR3 spans 15 residues. Unmatched junction bases numbered 8, after V lost 3 bases and J lost 5 bases. The CDR3 region is CASSFLGQGYDEQYF. The DNA of the CDR3 is TGTGCCAGCAGTTTTTTGGGACAGGGCTACGACGAGCAGTACTTC.

This sequence joins TRBV7-8 and TRBJ2-1; 8 bases align to TRBD2. Germline assignment: CDR1 SGHVS and CDR2 FQNEAQ. CDR3 length: 16 amino acids. V lost 0 bases to trimming and J lost 8 bases; unmatched junction nucleotides: 9. The DNA for the CDR3 is TGTGCCAGCAGCTTAGCAGGCGGAGCGGGAGTTCATGAGCAGTTCTTC. Translating gives CASSLAGGAGVHEQFF.

The rearrangement links TRBV5-1 to TRBJ1-4; TRBD1 is a possible D gene (6 bases). The germline V and J ends were trimmed by 3 bases and 3 bases, with 12 bases remaining between them. The CDR3 length is 15 residues. Germline CDR1 is SGHRS and CDR2 is YFSETQ. Here the CDR3 reads CASSSDSFSNEKLFF. The CDR3 coding sequence is TGCGCCAGCAGCTCGGACAGCTTTTCTAATGAAAAACTGTTTTTT. Looking up the rest from reference TRBV5-1 and TRBJ1-4 gives the full variable domain: KAGVTQTPRYLIKTRGQQVTLSCSPISGHRSVSWYQQTPGQGLQFLFEYFSETQRNKGNFPGRFSGRQFSNSRSEMNVSTLELGDSALYLCASSSDSFSNEKLFFGSGTQLSVL.

This clone appeared once. The rearrangement joins TRBV9 to TRBJ2-5; 8 nucleotides match TRBD2. The CDR3 is 15 residues long. Germline V gives CDR1 SGDLS, CDR2 YYNGEE. The trim removed 0 bases at V and 4 bases at J, leaving 5 bases unmatched. This CDR3 is CASSVGTSWAETQYF. CDR3 DNA sequence: TGTGCCAGCAGCGTAGGGACTAGCTGGGCAGAGACCCAGTACTTC.

The chain is built from TRBV5-6 and TRBJ2-3, with 13 bases that match TRBD2. After removal of 0 bases from V and 2 bases from J, the junction contained 6 bases not matched to a gene. Germline V gene sequence: CDR1 SGHDT, CDR2 YYEEEE. CDR3 length: 18 residues. CDR3 loop: CASSLGLAGGHLTDTQYF. The DNA for the CDR3 is TGTGCCAGCAGCTTGGGACTAGCGGGAGGCCACCTCACAGATACGCAGTATTTT.

The gene calls are TRBV2 and TRBJ1-2; D unclear. CDR1 SNHLY and CDR2 FYNNEI come from the germline V gene. V lost 7 bases, J lost 10 bases, and 13 bases lay in between. The CDR3 contains 11 residues. The CDR3 reads CASIVLAHYTF. CDR3 coding DNA: TGTGCCAGCATAGTACTAGCCCACTACACCTTC. Using reference TRBV2 and TRBJ1-2 for the parts outside the CDR3, the full variable domain is EPEVTQTPSHQVTQMGQEVILRCVPISNHLYFYWYRQILGQKVEFLVSFYNNEISEKSEIFDDQFSVERPDGSNFTLKIRSTKLEDSAMYFCASIVLAHYTFGSGTRLTVV.

CDR3 sequence (DNA): TGTGCCAGCAACCAGGACAGGATGAACACTGAAGCTTTCTTT. It codes for CASNQDRMNTEAFF. J is TRBJ1-1 and V is TRBV11-2, with 7 positions matching TRBD1. Germline V lookup: CDR1 SGHAT, CDR2 FQNNGV. The V segment lost 7 bases and the J segment 0 bases; nucleotides outside the gene matches: 5. The CDR3 runs 14 residues.

The genes are TRBV10-3 and TRBJ2-7, with D possibly being TRBD1 (7 bases). Germline V CDR1 and CDR2: ENHRY, SYGVKD. This CDR3 has 14 residues. V lost 5 bases, J lost 2 bases, and 13 bases lay in between. This chain's CDR3 is CAISPQGGPYEQYF. CDR3 nucleotide sequence: TGTGCCATCAGTCCTCAGGGGGGCCCCTACGAGCAGTACTTC.